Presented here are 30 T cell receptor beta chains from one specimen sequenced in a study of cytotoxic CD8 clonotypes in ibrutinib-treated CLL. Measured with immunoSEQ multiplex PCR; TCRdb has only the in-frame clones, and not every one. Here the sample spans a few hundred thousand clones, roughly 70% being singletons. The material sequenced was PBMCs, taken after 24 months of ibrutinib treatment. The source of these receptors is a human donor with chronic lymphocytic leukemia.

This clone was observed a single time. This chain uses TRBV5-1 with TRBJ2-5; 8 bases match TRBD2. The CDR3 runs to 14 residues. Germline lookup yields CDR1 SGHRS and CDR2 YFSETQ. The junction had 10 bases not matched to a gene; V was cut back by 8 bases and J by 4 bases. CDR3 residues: CASSESGSLETQYF. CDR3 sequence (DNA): TGCGCCAGTTCCGAGAGCGGGAGTTTAGAGACCCAGTACTTC.

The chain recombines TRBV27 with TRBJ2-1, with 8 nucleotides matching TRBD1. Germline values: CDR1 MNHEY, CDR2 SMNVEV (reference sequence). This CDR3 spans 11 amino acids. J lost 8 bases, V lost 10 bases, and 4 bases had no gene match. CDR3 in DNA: TGTGCCATCCAGGGGGCAGATGAGCAGTTCTTC. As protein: CAIQGADEQFF.

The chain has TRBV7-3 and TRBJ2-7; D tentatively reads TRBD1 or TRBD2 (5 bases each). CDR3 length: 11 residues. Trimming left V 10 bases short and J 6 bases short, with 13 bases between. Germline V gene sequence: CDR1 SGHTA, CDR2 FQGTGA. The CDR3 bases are TGTGCCACCGGGGCGCGGTTCGAGCAGTACTTC. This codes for CATGARFEQYF.

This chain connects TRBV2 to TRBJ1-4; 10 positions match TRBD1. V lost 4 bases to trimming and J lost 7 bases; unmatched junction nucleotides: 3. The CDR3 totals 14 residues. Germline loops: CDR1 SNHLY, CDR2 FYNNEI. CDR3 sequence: CASSVGTGAEKLFF. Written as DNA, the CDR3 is TGTGCCAGCAGTGTTGGGACAGGGGCTGAAAAACTGTTTTTT.

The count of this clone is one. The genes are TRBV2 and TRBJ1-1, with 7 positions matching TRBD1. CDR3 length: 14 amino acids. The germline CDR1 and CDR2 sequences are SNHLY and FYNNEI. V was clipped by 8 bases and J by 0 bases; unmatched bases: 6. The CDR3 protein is CASRRTGMNTEAFF. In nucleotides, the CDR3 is TGTGCCAGCCGGAGGACAGGAATGAACACTGAAGCTTTCTTT.

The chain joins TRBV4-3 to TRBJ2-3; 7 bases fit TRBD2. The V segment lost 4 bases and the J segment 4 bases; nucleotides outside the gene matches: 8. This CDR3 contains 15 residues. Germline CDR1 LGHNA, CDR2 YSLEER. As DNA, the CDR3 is TGCGCCAGCAGCCCGTCCGGGGGGACGTCAGATACGCAGTATTTT. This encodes CASSPSGGTSDTQYF.

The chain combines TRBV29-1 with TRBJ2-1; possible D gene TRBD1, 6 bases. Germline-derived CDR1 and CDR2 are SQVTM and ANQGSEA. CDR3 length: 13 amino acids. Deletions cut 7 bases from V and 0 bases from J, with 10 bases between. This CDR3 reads CSAKGDSYNEQFF. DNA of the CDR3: TGCAGCGCAAAGGGGGACTCCTACAATGAGCAGTTCTTC.

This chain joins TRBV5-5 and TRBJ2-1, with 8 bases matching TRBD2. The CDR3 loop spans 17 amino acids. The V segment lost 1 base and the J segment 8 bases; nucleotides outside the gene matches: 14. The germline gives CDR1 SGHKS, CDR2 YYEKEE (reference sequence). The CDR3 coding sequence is TGTGCCAGCAGCTTGCGTCTTCAGACTAGCGTGATCGATGAGCAGTTCTTC. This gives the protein CASSLRLQTSVIDEQFF.

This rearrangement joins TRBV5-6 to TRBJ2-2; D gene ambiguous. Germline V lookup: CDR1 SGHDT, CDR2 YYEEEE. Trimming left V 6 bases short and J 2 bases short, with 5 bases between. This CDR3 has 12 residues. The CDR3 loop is CASTGNTGELFF. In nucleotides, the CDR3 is TGTGCCAGCACCGGAAACACCGGGGAGCTGTTTTTT.

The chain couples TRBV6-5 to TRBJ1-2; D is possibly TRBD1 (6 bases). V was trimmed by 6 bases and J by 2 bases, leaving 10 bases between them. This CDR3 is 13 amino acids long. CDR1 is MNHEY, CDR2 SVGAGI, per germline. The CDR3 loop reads CASRQGSNYGYTF. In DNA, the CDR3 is TGTGCCAGCAGGCAGGGGTCCAACTATGGCTACACCTTC.

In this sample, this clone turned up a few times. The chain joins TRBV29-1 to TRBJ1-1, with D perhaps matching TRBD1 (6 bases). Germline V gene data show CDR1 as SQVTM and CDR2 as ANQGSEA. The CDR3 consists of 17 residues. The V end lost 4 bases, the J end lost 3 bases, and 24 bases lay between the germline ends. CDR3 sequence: CSVGPRGVLEQDTEAFF. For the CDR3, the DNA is TGCAGCGTTGGACCCAGGGGAGTTCTTGAACAAGACACTGAAGCTTTCTTT.

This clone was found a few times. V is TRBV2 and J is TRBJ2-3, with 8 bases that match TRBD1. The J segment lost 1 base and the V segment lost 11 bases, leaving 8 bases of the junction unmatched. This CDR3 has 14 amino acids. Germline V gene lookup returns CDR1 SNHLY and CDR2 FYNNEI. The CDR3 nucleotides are TGTGCCGGAAACACGGACAGGGGCACAGATACGCAGTATTTT. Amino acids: CAGNTDRGTDTQYF.

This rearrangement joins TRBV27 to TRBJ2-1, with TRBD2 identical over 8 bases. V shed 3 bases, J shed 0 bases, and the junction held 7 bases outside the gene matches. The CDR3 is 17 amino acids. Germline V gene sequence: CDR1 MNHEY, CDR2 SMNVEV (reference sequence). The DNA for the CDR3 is TGTGCCAGCAGTTTTGGACTAGCTCACTCCTCCTACAATGAGCAGTTCTTC. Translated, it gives CASSFGLAHSSYNEQFF.

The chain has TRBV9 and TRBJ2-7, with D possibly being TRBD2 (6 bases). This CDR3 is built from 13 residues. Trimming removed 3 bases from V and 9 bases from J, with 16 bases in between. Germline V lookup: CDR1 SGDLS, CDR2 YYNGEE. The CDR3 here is CASSAGRWGGQYF. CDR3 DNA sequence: TGTGCCAGCAGCGCAGGTCGTTGGGGAGGGCAGTACTTC.

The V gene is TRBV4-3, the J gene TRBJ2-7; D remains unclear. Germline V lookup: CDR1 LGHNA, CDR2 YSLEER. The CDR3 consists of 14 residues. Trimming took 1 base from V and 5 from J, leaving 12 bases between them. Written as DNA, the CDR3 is TGCGCCAGCAGCCAAGGCCGTGGGGTCCACGAGCAGTACTTC. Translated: CASSQGRGVHEQYF.

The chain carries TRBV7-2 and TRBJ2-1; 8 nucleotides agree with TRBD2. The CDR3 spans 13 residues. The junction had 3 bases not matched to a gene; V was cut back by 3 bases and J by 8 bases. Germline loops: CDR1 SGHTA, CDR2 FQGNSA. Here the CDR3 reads CASSLTSAYEQFF. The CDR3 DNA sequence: TGTGCCAGCAGCTTGACTAGCGCCTATGAGCAGTTCTTC. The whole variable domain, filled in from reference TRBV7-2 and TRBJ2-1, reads GAGVSQSPSNKVTEKGKDVELRCDPISGHTALYWYRQSLGQGLEFLIYFQGNSAPDKSGLPSDRFSAERTGGSVSTLTIQRTQQEDSAVYLCASSLTSAYEQFFGPGTRLTVL.

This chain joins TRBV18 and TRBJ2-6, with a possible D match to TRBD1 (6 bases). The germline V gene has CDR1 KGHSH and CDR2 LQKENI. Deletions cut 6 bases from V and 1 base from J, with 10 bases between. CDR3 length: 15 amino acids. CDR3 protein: CASSQTGSGANVLTF. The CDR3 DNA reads TGTGCCAGCTCCCAAACAGGGTCTGGGGCCAACGTCCTGACTTTC.

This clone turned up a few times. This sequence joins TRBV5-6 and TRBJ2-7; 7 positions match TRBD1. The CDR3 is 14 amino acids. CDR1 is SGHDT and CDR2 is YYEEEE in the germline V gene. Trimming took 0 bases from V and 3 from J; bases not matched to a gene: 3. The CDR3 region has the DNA TGTGCCAGCAGCTTGGGTAGGGGGCTCTACGAGCAGTACTTC. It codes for CASSLGRGLYEQYF.

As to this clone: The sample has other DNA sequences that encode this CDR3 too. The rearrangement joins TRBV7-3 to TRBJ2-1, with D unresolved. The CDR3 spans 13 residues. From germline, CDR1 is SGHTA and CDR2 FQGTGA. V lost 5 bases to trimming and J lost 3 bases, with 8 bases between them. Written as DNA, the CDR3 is TGTGCCAGCAGCCTCAACAGCTACAATGAGCAGTTCTTC. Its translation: CASSLNSYNEQFF. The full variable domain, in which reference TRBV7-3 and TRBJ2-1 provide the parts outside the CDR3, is GAGVSQTPSNKVTEKGKYVELRCDPISGHTALYWYRQSLGQGPEFLIYFQGTGAADDSGLPNDRFFAVRPEGSVSTLKIQRTERGDSAVYLCASSLNSYNEQFFGPGTRLTVL.

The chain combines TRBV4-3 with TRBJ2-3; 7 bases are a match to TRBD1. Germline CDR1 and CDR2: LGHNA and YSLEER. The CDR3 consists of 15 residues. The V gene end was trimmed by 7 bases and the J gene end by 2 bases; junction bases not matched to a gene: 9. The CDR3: CASTPGQKVTDTQYF. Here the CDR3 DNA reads TGCGCCAGCACCCCGGGACAGAAAGTCACAGATACGCAGTATTTT.

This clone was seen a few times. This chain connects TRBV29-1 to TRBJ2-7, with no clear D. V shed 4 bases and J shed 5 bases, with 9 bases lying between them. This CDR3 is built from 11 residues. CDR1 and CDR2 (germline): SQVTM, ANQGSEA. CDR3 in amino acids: CSVGRWNEQYF. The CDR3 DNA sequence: TGCAGCGTTGGGCGGTGGAACGAGCAGTACTTC.

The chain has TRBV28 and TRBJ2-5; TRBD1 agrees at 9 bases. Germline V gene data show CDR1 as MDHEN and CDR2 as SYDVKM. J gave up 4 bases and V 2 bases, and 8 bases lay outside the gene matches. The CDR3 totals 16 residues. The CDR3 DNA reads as TGTGCCAGCAGTTTAGGGGGACGGGACAGGGTAGAGACCCAGTACTTC. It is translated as CASSLGGRDRVETQYF.

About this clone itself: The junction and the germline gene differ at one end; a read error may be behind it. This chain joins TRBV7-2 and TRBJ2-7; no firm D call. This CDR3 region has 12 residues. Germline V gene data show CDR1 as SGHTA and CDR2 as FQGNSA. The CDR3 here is CASSLVGRMKHF. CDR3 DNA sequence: TGTGCCAGCAGCTTAGTCGGTCGTATGAAGCACTTC.

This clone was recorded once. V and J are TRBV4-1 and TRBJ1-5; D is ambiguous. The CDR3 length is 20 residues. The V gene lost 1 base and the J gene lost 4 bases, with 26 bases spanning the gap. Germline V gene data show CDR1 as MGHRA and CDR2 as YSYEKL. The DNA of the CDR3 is TGCGCCAGCAGCCAAGGGAGGCTGGGAGGCGAGGGCTTAGATAATCAGCCCCAGCATTTT. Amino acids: CASSQGRLGGEGLDNQPQHF.

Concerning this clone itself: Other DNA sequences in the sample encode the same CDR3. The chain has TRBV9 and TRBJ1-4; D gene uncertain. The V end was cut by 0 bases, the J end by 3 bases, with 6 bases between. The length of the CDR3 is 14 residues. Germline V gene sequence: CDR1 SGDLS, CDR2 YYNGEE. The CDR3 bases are TGTGCCAGCAGCGTAGGAGGCTCTAATGAAAAACTGTTTTTT. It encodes CASSVGGSNEKLFF.

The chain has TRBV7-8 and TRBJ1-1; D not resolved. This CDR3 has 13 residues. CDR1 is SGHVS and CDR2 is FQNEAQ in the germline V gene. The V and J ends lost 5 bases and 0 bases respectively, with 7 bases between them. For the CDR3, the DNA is TGTGCCAGCAGCGCCCTGATGAACACTGAAGCTTTCTTT. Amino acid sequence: CASSALMNTEAFF.

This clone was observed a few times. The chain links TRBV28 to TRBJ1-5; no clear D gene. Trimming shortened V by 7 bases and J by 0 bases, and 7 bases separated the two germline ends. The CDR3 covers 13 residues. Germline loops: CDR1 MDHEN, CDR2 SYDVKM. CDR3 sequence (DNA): TGTGCCAGCAAAATAGATAGCAATCAGCCCCAGCATTTT. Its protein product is CASKIDSNQPQHF.

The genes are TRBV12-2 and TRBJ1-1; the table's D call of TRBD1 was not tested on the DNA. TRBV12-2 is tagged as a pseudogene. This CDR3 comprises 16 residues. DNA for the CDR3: TGTGCAAGTCGCTTATACGCTGCAGGGGTGGAAACTGAAGCTTTCTTT. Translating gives CASRLYAAGVETEAFF.

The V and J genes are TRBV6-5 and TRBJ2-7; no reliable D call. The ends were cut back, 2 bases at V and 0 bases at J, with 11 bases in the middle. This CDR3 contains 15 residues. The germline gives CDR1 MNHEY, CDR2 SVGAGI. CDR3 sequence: CASSYDRDSSYEQYF. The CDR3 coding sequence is TGTGCCAGCAGTTACGATAGGGATTCCTCCTACGAGCAGTACTTC.

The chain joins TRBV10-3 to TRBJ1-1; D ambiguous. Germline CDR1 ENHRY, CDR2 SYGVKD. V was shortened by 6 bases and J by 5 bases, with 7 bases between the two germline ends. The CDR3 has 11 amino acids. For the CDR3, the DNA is TGTGCCATCAGGAGAGCAACTGAAGCTTTCTTT. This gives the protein CAIRRATEAFF.